The subject of this entry is one T cell receptor beta chain. The CDR3 covers 18 residues. CDR1 SGHAT and CDR2 FQDESV come from the germline V gene (reference sequence). TCRdb reprocessed the 5' RACE reads, with one entry per CDR3 protein and no DNA. This table lists about 460,000 distinct CDR3 sequences. This specimen belongs to a study of T cells expressing NK-cell markers. As for the study in general: Seven donors tested HCMV-seropositive and one tested seronegative among the eight sequenced.

The source is a woman aged 50 to 60 in good health. This chain links TRBV11-1 with TRBJ2-6; TCRdb lists TRBD1, though no DNA is available to test this call. The sample taken for sequencing was blood T cells: a sorted CD56 or NKG2C T cell subset, CD4+ or CD8+ T cells, or bulk PBMC T cells (not recorded which). The CDR3 sequence: CASSHKTGLGSGANVLTF.